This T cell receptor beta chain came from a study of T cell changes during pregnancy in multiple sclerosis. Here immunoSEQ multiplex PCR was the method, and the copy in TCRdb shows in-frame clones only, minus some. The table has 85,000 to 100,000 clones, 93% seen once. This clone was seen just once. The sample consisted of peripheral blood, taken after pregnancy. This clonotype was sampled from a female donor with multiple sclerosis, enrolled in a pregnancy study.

The CDR3 DNA follows: TGTGCCAGCAGCCCTAGCGGGAGAGAACCAGATACGCAGTATTTT. As protein: CASSPSGREPDTQYF. The chain combines TRBV6-6 with TRBJ2-3, with 10 positions matching TRBD2. Per the germline V gene, CDR1 is MNHNY and CDR2 is SVGAGI (reference sequence). The junction had 7 bases not matched to a gene; V was cut back by 6 bases and J by 4 bases. This CDR3 spans 15 amino acids.